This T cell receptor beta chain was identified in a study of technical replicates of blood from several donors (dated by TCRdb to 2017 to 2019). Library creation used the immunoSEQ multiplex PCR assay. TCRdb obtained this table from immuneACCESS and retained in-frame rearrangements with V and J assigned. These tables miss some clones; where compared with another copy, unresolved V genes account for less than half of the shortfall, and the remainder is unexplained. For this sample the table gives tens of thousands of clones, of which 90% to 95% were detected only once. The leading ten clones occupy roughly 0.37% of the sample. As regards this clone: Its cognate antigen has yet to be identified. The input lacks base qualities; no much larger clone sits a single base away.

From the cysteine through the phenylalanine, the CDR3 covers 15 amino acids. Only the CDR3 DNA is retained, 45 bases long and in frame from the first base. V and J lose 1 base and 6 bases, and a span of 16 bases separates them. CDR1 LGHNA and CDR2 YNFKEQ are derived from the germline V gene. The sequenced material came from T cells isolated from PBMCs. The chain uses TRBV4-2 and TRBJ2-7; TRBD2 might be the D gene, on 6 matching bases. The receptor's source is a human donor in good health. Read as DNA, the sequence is TGTGCCAGCAGCCAAGTGGCCGTTTTGGGGGGCGAGCAGTACTTC. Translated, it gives CASSQVAVLGGEQYF.